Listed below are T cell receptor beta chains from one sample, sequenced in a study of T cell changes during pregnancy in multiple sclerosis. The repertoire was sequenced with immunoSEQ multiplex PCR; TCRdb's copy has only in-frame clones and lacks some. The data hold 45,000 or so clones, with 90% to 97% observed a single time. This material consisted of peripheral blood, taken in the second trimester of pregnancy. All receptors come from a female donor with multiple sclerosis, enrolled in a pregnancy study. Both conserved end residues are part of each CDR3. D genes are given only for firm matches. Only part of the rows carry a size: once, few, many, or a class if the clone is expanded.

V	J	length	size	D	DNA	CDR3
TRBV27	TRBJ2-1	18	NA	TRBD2	TGTGCCAGCAGTTTGTGGGGGGGCTCGGCGGGGGGGCGAATGGGGCAGTTCTTC	CASSLWGGSAGGRMGQFF
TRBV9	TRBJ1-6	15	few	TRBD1	TGTGCCAGCAGCCTGAGGACAGGGGGTAACTCACCCCTCCACTTT	CASSLRTGGNSPLHF
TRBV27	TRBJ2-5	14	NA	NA	TGTGCCAGCAGTTTATATGGGACTCAAGAGACCCAGTACTTC	CASSLYGTQETQYF
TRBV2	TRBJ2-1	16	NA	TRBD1	TGTGCCAGCAGTGGTACTGGGACAGGGAGGTACAATGAGCAGTTCTTC	CASSGTGTGRYNEQFF
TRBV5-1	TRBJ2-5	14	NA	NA	TGCGCCAGCAAATTCTCCAGTGGTTTGGAGACCCAGTACTTC	CASKFSSGLETQYF
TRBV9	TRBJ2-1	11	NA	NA	TGTGCCAGCGCGCAGGGCAATGAGCAGTTCTTC	CASAQGNEQFF
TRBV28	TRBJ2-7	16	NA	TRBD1	TGTGCCAGCAGTACCTTCGGACAGGGGGTCACCTACGAGCAGTACTTC	CASSTFGQGVTYEQYF
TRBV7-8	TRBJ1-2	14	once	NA	TGTGCCAGCAGCTCCGAAACAGGGAAGTATGGCTACACCTTC	CASSSETGKYGYTF
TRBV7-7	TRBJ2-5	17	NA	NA	TGTGCCAGCAGCTTAGTAGATCTGGGGCGTAACCAAGAGACCCAGTACTTC	CASSLVDLGRNQETQYF
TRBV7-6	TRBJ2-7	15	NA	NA	TGTGCCAGCAGCTCAGGGCCTCTAGACTTCTACGAGCAGTACTTC	CASSSGPLDFYEQYF
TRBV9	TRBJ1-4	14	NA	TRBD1	TGTGCCAGCAGCGAGACAGGGGCTAATGAAAAACTGTTTTTT	CASSETGANEKLFF
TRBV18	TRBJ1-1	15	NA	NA	TGTGCCAGCTCACCAAGGGGTTCTCCAGACACTGAAGCTTTCTTT	CASSPRGSPDTEAFF
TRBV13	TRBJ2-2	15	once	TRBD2	TGTGCCAGCAGCCGGGACTACCCGAACACCGGGGAGCTGTTTTTT	CASSRDYPNTGELFF
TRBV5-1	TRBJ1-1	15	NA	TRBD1	TGCGCCAGCAGCTGGGATGACAGGGTAGGCACTGAAGCTTTCTTT	CASSWDDRVGTEAFF
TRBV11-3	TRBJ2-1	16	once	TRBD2	TGTGCCAGCAGCCTACGAAAAGCGGGAGTGGTAAATGAGCAGTTCTTC	CASSLRKAGVVNEQFF
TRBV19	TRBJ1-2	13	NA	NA	TGTGCCAGTAGTATACGGAGTAACTATGGCTACACCTTC	CASSIRSNYGYTF
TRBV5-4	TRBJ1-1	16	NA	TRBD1	TGTGCCAGCAGCTCTAGACAGGGGGCCCGGAATACTGAAGCTTTCTTT	CASSSRQGARNTEAFF
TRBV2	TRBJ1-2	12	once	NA	TGTGCCAGCCCACTCAAAAACTATGGCTACACCTTC	CASPLKNYGYTF
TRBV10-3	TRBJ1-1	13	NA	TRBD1	TGTGCCATGACGGGACAGCGGAACACTGAAGCTTTCTTT	CAMTGQRNTEAFF
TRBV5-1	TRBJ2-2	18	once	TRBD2	TGCGCCAGCAGCCCAGGACTAGCGGGGGGATGGGACACCGGGGAGCTGTTTTTT	CASSPGLAGGWDTGELFF
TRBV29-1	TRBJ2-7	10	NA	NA	TGCAGCGTTGGCCAGTACGAGCAGTACTTC	CSVGQYEQYF
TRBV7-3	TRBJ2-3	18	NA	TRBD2	TGTGCCAGCAGCTTACTCGCTAGCGGGGGGGCTAGCACAGATACGCAGTATTTT	CASSLLASGGASTDTQYF
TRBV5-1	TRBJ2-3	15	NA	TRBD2	TGCGCCAGCAGCGCGGGAGGTGATTTCACAGATACGCAGTATTTT	CASSAGGDFTDTQYF
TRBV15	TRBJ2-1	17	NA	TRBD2	TGTGCCACCAGCAGAGATCAGCTAGCGGAGCCCTACAATGAGCAGTTCTTC	CATSRDQLAEPYNEQFF
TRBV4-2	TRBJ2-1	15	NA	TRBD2	TGTGCCAGCAGCCGGCGGGGGAACTCCTACAATGAGCAGTTCTTC	CASSRRGNSYNEQFF
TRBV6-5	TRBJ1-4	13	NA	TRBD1	TGTGCCAGCCTGGACAGGAGTAATGAAAAACTGTTTTTT	CASLDRSNEKLFF
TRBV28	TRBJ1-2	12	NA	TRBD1	TGTGCCAGCAGACAGGGGTTCCGTGGCTACACCTTC	CASRQGFRGYTF
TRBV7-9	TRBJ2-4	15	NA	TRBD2	TGTGCCAGCAGCTCCGCCGGGACTAGCGGGAACATTCAGTACTTC	CASSSAGTSGNIQYF
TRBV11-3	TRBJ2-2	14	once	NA	TGTGCCAGCAGCCGTCGGGAGAACACCGGGGAGCTGTTTTTT	CASSRRENTGELFF
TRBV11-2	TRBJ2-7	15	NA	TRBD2	TGTGCCAGCAGCTTAGACGGGACTAGGTCCTACGAGCAGTACTTC	CASSLDGTRSYEQYF
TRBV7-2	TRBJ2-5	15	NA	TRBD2	TGTGCCAGCAGTTCGGAGCGGGGGGGGAGGGAGACCCAGTACTTC	CASSSERGGRETQYF
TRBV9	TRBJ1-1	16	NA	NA	TGTGCCAGCAGCGTAGTAGGTGGGGGAGGGGTCACTGAAGCTTTCTTT	CASSVVGGGGVTEAFF
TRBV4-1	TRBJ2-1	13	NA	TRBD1	TGCGCCAGCAGTAAAGGGACAGGATCTGAGCAGTTCTTC	CASSKGTGSEQFF
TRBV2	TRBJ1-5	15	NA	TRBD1	TGTGCCAGCAGCCTTGGACAGGGTGTTCGGCAGCCCCAGCATTTT	CASSLGQGVRQPQHF
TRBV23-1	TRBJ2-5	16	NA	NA	TGCGCCAGCAGTCACATGACAAACGCGGGGCAAGAGACCCAGTACTTC	CASSHMTNAGQETQYF
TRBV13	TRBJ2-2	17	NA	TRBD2	TGTGCCAGCAGCTTACCCCGACTAGCGGGAGTGACCGGGGAGCTGTTTTTT	CASSLPRLAGVTGELFF
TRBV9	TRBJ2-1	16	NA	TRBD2	TGTGCCAGCAGCCCTCCGAGTCGGGAGGACTACAATGAGCAGTTCTTC	CASSPPSREDYNEQFF
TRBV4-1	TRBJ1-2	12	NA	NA	TGCGCCAGCAGCCACGCAGGGGACGGCTACACCTTC	CASSHAGDGYTF
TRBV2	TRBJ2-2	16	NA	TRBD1	TGTGCCAGCAGACCACAGGGGGTTTGGGGCACCGGGGAGCTGTTTTTT	CASRPQGVWGTGELFF
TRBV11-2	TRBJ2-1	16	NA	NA	TGTGCCAGCAGCTTAGAGGCGGCAGGGGCGACCAATGAGCAGTTCTTC	CASSLEAAGATNEQFF
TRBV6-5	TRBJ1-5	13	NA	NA	TGTGCCAGCGCACCCGGAGGTTGGCAGCCCCAGCATTTT	CASAPGGWQPQHF